This T cell receptor (beta chain) is from a study of blood T cell repertoires in COVID-19. Sequenced by immunoSEQ multiplex PCR; TCRdb stores in-frame clones only, minus some. Altogether roughly 300,000 clones are present, 80% to 90% being singletons, with the ten largest covering roughly 4.5%. CDR1 is MNHEY, CDR2 SMNVEV, per germline (reference sequence). The V end lost 1 base, the J end lost 0 bases, and 10 bases lay between the germline ends. The CDR3 has 16 residues. The sample was PBMCs or T cells enriched from blood (not recorded which). The sequence was obtained from a man aged 25 to 45 who had recovered from COVID-19. J is TRBJ2-1 and V is TRBV27; the D gene is possibly TRBD1 (5 bases). CDR3 sequence reads: CASSLFTGVSYNEQFF. The CDR3 nucleotides are TGTGCCAGCAGTTTATTTACAGGAGTCTCCTACAATGAGCAGTTCTTC.